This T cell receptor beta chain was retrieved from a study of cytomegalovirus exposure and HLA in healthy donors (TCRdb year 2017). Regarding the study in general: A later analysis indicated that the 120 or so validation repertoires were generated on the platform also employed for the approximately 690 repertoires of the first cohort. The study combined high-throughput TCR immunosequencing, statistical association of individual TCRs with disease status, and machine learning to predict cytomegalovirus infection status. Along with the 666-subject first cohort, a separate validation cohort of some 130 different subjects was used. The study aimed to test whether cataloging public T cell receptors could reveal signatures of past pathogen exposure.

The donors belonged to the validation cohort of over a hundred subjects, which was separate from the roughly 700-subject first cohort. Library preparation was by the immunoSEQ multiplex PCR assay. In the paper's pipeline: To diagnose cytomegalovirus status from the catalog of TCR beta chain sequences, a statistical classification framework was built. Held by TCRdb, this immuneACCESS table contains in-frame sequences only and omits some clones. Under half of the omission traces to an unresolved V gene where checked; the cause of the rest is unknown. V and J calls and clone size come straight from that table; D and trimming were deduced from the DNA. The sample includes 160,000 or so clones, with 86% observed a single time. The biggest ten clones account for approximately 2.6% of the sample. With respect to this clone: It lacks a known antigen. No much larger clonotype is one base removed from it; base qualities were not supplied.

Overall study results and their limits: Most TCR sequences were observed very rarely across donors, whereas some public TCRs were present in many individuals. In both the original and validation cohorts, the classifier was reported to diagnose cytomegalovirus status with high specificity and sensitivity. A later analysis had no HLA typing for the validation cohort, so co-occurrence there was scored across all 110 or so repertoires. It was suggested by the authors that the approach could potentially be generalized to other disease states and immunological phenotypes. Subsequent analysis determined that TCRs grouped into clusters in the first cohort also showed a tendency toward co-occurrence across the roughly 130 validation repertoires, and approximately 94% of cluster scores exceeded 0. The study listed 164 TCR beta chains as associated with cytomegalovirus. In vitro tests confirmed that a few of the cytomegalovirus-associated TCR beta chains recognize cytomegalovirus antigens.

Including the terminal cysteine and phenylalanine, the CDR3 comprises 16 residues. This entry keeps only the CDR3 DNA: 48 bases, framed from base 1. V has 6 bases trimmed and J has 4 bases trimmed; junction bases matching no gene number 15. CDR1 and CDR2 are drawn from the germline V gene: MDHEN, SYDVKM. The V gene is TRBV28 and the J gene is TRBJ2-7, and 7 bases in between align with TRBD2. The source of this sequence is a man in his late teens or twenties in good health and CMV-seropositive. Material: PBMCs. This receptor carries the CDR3 CASSYPAGRPGYEQYF. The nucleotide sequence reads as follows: TGTGCCAGCAGCTACCCTGCCGGGAGGCCGGGATACGAGCAGTACTTC.